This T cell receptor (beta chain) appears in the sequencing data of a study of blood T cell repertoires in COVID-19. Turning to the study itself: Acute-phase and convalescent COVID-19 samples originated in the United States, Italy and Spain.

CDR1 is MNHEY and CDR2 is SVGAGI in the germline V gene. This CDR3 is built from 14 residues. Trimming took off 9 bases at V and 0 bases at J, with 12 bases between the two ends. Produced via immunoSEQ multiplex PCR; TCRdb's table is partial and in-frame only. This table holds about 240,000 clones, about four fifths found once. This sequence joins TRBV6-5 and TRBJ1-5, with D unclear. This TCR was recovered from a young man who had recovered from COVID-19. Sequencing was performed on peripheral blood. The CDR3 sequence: CARLTEDSNQPQHF. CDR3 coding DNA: TGTGCCAGACTAACGGAGGATAGCAATCAGCCCCAGCATTTT.